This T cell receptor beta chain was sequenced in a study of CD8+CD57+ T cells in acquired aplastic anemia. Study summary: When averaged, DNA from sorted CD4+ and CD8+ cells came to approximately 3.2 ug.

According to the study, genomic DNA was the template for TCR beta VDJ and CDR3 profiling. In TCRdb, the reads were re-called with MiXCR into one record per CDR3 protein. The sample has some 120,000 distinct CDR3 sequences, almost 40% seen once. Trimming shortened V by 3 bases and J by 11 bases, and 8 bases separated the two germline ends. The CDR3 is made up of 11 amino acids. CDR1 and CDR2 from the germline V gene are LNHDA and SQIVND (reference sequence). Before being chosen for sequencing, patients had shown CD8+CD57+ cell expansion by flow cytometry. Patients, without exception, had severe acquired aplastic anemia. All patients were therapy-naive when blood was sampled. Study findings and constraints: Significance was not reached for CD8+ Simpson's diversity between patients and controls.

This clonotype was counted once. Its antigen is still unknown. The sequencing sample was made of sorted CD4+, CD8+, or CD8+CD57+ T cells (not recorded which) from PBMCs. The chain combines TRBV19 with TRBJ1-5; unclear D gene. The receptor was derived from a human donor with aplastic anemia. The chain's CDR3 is CASSISRTQHF. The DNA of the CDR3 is TGTGCCAGTAGTATCAGCAGGACCCAGCATTTT.